This TCR beta chain was retrieved from a study of blood T cell repertoires in COVID-19. This clone was detected only a few times. Trimming left V 3 bases short and J 3 bases short, with 3 bases between. The germline V gene has CDR1 MNHEY and CDR2 SMNVEV (reference sequence). The CDR3 has 12 residues. Method: immunoSEQ multiplex PCR; TCRdb's copy keeps in-frame clones and lacks some. The table shows about 120,000 clones, with approximately 90% occurring only once. The receptor was derived from a woman between 50 and 59 years old with acute or convalescent COVID-19. This chain links TRBV27 with TRBJ1-5; D gene uncertain. The sequenced sample was peripheral blood. Written as DNA, the CDR3 is TGTGCCAGCAGTTTTTACAATCAGCCCCAGCATTTT. It translates to CASSFYNQPQHF.